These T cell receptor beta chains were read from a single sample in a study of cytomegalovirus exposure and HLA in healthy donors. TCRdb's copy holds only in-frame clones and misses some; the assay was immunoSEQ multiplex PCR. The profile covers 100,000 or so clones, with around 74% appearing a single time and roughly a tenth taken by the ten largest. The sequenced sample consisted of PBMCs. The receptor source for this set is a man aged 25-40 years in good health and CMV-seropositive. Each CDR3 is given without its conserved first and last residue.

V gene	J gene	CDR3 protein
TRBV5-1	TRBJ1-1	ASSFGPVNTEAF
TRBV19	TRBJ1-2	ASSIDRSRRGGYT
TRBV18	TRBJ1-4	ASSPRARVEEKLF
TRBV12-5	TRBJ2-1	ASGRGQSSYNEQF
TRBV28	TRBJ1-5	ASSPGQSRQPQH
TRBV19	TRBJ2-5	ASSKTTGGFLETQY
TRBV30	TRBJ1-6	AWSFGNSPLH
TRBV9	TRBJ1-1	ASSAGGGTEAF
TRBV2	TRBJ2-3	ASSERTADTDTQY
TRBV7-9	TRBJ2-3	ASSLRQSADTQY
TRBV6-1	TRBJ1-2	ASSGGQGRNYGYT
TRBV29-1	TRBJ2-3	SVTFGFKDTDTQY
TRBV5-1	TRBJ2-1	ASSPASGGSYNEQF
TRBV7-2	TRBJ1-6	ASSLGDRTGSGNSPLH
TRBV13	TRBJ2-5	ASSLYGQGAGWQTQY
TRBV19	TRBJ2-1	ASSPTSWGVNEQF
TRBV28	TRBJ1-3	ASSLGTGLSGNTIY
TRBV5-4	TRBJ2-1	ASSREGSGGLYNEQF
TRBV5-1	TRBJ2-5	ASSLGIGQFQETQY